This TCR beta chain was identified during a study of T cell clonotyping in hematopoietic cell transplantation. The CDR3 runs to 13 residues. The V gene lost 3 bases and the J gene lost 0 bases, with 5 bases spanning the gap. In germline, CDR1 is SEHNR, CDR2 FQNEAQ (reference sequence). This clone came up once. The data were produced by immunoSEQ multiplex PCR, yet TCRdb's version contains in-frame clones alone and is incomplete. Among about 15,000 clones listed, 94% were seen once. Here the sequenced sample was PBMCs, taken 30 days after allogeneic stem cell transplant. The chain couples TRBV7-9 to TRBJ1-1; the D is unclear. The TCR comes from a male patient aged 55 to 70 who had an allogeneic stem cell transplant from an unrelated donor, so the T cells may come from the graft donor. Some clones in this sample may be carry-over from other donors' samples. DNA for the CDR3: TGTGCCAGCAGCTTCAACCTGAACACTGAAGCTTTCTTT. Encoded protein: CASSFNLNTEAFF. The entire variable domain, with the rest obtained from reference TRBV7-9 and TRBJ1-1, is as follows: DTGVSQNPRHKITKRGQNVTFRCDPISEHNRLYWYRQTLGQGPEFLTYFQNEAQLEKSRLLSDRFSAERPKGSFSTLEIQRTEQGDSAMYLCASSFNLNTEAFFGQGTRLTVV.